These 13 T cell receptor beta chains came from one sample sequenced in a study of blood T cell repertoires in COVID-19. TCRdb's table, derived via immunoSEQ multiplex PCR, lists solely in-frame clones and lacks some. Among 70,000 to 90,000 clones, 70% to 90% were seen once, and the ten largest hold about 8%. The material sequenced was peripheral blood. These receptors were obtained from a man at least 80 years old with active or convalescent COVID-19.

The J gene is TRBJ2-1, the V gene TRBV28; D unclear. The CDR3 spans 13 residues. V lost 2 bases to trimming and J lost 5 bases, with 7 bases between them. Germline CDR1 is MDHEN and CDR2 is SYDVKM. CDR3 loop: CASSLAANNEQFF. CDR3 DNA sequence: TGTGCCAGCAGTTTAGCGGCCAACAATGAGCAGTTCTTC.

This chain joins TRBV5-4 and TRBJ1-6; possibly TRBD1 for D (5 bases). The germline gives CDR1 SGHNT, CDR2 YYREEE (reference sequence). The CDR3 contains 15 residues. V lost 5 bases to trimming and J lost 0 bases, with 9 bases between them. The CDR3 DNA sequence: TGTGCCAGCAGTCCCGACAGCTCCTATAATTCACCCCTCCACTTT. Amino acid sequence: CASSPDSSYNSPLHF. The whole variable domain, filled in from reference TRBV5-4 and TRBJ1-6, reads ETGVTQSPTHLIKTRGQQVTLRCSSQSGHNTVSWYQQALGQGPQFIFQYYREEENGRGNFPPRFSGLQFPNYSSELNVNALELDDSALYLCASSPDSSYNSPLHFGNGTRLTVT.

CDR3 protein: CASSSRWPYEQYV. DNA of the CDR3: TGTGCCAGCAGTTCACGATGGCCCTACGAGCAGTACGTC. The chain carries TRBV28 and TRBJ2-7; D remains ambiguous. This CDR3 contains 13 residues. Germline V CDR1 and CDR2: MDHEN, SYDVKM. Trimming took 4 bases from V and 2 from J, leaving 9 bases between them.

The J gene is TRBJ1-3, the V gene TRBV27; D is ambiguous. CDR3 length: 16 residues. Trimming stripped 3 bases from V and 4 bases from J, with 16 bases between. CDR1 and CDR2 (germline): MNHEY, SMNVEV (reference sequence). The CDR3 DNA sequence: TGTGCCAGCAGTTTCTCGACATCTCAAGGCGGAAACACCATATATTTT. Translation: CASSFSTSQGGNTIYF.

This clone was picked up a small number of times. This chain connects TRBV6-6 to TRBJ2-7; D is possibly TRBD1 (6 bases). Germline-derived CDR1 and CDR2 are MNHNY and SVGAGI (reference sequence). This CDR3 has 12 residues. V was pared by 8 bases and J by 5 bases, with 13 bases between. The CDR3 reads CASSSAGDEQYV. Written as DNA, the CDR3 is TGTGCCAGCTCATCGGCAGGGGACGAGCAGTACGTC.

This rearrangement joins TRBV21-1 to TRBJ1-4; TRBD1, the table's D call, was not compared with the DNA. TRBV21-1 constitutes a pseudogene. The CDR3 is 16 amino acids. This chain's CDR3 is CASSKPPGSTNEKLFF. The CDR3, as DNA: TGTGCCAGCAGCAAACCTCCAGGGTCAACTAATGAAAAACTGTTTTTT.

V is TRBV24-1 and J is TRBJ2-2; the D gene is possibly TRBD1 (6 bases). Germline loops: CDR1 KGHDR, CDR2 SFDVKD. V was clipped by 7 bases and J by 5 bases, with 19 bases between them. This CDR3 region has 16 residues. The CDR3 region is CATRASGRGLTGELFF. In DNA, the CDR3 is TGTGCCACCAGGGCGTCCGGCAGGGGCTTAACCGGGGAGCTGTTTTTT.

The table lists this clone with a few counts. The chain couples TRBV10-3 to TRBJ1-2; a weak D match, TRBD1 (6 bases). The CDR3 contains 14 residues. V gave up 8 bases and J gave up 5 bases, with 18 bases separating them. Per germline, CDR1 ENHRY and CDR2 SYGVKD. CDR3 nucleotide sequence: TGTGCCATCCGCCCCGAGACAGGATGGTATGGCTACACCTTC. Encoded protein: CAIRPETGWYGYTF.

The rearrangement joins TRBV3-1 (or the pseudogene TRBV3-2) to TRBJ2-1, with no clear D. The germline V gene has CDR1 LGHDT and CDR2 YNNKEL (reference sequence). The ends were cut back, 0 bases at V and 0 bases at J, with 6 bases in the middle. This CDR3 comprises 15 residues. CDR3 bases: TGTGCCAGCAGCCAAGACCGGAGCTCCTACAATGAGCAGTTCTTC. Its protein is CASSQDRSSYNEQFF.

This clone was observed a handful of times. The V and J genes are TRBV9 and TRBJ1-2, with D maybe TRBD1 (5 bases). The CDR3 length is 14 residues. Germline CDR1 and CDR2: SGDLS and YYNGEE. Trimming cost V 6 bases and J 4 bases, with 16 bases left between them. The CDR3 here is CASTPGGNPYGYTF. CDR3 bases: TGTGCCAGCACCCCTGGGGGGAATCCCTATGGCTACACCTTC.

The CDR3 here is CASSFGQGATYEQYV. The CDR3 DNA sequence: TGTGCCAGCAGTTTCGGACAGGGGGCAACCTACGAGCAGTACGTC. The chain carries TRBV6-5 and TRBJ2-7; 11 nucleotides agree with TRBD1. Germline V lookup: CDR1 MNHEY, CDR2 SVGAGI. The CDR3 has 15 residues. The V and J ends lost 4 bases and 2 bases, in that order; junction bases with no gene match: 4.

The chain recombines TRBV7-9 with TRBJ2-1; 7 bases fit TRBD2. This CDR3 region has 14 residues. Germline V lookup: CDR1 SEHNR, CDR2 FQNEAQ (reference sequence). V was pared by 3 bases and J by 7 bases, with 6 bases of the junction left unmatched. The CDR3 spells CASSFGTNQNEQFF. In nucleotides, the CDR3 is TGTGCCAGCAGCTTCGGGACTAACCAAAATGAGCAGTTCTTC.

The chain recombines TRBV5-1 with TRBJ1-1; D is uncertain. The CDR3 is 14 amino acids. Trimming took off 0 bases at V and 6 bases at J, with 12 bases between the two ends. Germline V gene lookup returns CDR1 SGHRS and CDR2 YFSETQ. The CDR3 DNA is TGCGCCAGCAGCTTGGACGCGGCGCGCTCTGAAGCTTTCTTT. The encoded protein is CASSLDAARSEAFF.